This T cell receptor beta chain was obtained from a study of breast tumors, draining lymph nodes, adjacent tissues (dated by TCRdb to 2015 to 2016). Context from the whole study: TCR beta repertoires were compared across tumor, adjacent nontumor tissue and axillary lymph nodes obtained from breast cancer patients. The study was designed to assess the relationships and possible T-cell exchange between tumor, surrounding tissue and draining lymph node repertoires in human breast cancer. The paper's findings and limits, for the study overall: The study presented the conclusion that tumor T cells originate in lymph nodes as consistent with a hypothesis, not as something directly demonstrated. Tumor and nontumor tissue repertoires were significantly more similar in luminal-like than in basal-like breast cancer. Tumors showed preferential V and J gene usage, and their T-cell repertoire diversity fell below that of lymph nodes yet above that of nontumor tissue. The data were considered consistent with most tumor T cells being derived from the lymph node and subsequently expanding within tumor tissue.

V lost 4 bases and J lost 0 bases, and the count of bases not matched to a germline gene is 8. The CDR3 runs 17 amino acids, cysteine and phenylalanine included. Just the 51-base CDR3 DNA is kept, in frame starting at base 1. CDR1 and CDR2 are read off the germline V gene as SGDLS and YYNGEE. Lymph node samples came from the axillary draining lymph nodes of breast cancer patients. The run used an Illumina HiSeq 2000. Multiplex PCR amplification was used to build the TCR beta chain libraries. The amplified TCR beta chain products were analyzed by high-throughput sequencing. In TCRdb, the public reads were trimmed at Q25 with fastp and aligned with MiXCR, with productive beta chains retained. Each CDR3 protein gets just one entry, which takes the most common genes and DNA from the rows behind it. Present in this sample are approximately 230,000 distinct CDR3 sequences, under 35% of which were seen just once. The ten biggest clones cover approximately 3.3% of the sample.

Concerning this clonotype: Its antigen remains unidentified. No qualities accompany the bases; no much larger clone lies one base away.

In this chain, TRBV9 is recombined with TRBJ2-1, with 9 central nucleotides matching TRBD1. The clonotype comes from a female donor with breast cancer. Some clones in this sample may be carry-over from other donors' samples. Sequencing was carried out using axillary lymph node tissue. The CDR3 protein sequence reads: CASSTSRQGGSYNEQFF. The sequenced DNA: TGTGCCAGCAGCACCTCCCGACAGGGGGGCTCCTACAATGAGCAGTTCTTC.